A selection of T cell receptor beta chains follows, all from one sample in a study of CD8+ T cells in alopecia areata. The data were produced by immunoSEQ multiplex PCR, yet TCRdb's version contains in-frame clones alone and is incomplete. The sample has about 250,000 clones; approximately 60% are singletons. The sample here was CD4+ T cells sorted from blood, taken around week 54, from a patient treated with tofacitinib. The receptors were sampled from a human donor with alopecia areata. Both conserved end residues are part of each CDR3. A D gene is named only where the DNA matches it firmly. The size entry is marked missing in some rows and otherwise reads once, few, many or a size class.

TRBJ2-7 | - | TRBV27 | - | TGTGCCAGCAGTTTCGCCAGAGGGGAGCAGTACTTC | CASSFARGEQYF
TRBJ1-6 | - | TRBV6-6 | once | TGTGCCAGCAGTCGTGACAGCTTCGGATCACCCCTCCACTTT | CASSRDSFGSPLHF
TRBJ1-1 | - | TRBV5-1 | - | TGCGCCAGCAGTTTGGCCGCAGGGGCGGCGAACACTGAAGCTTTCTTT | CASSLAAGAANTEAFF
TRBJ1-2 | TRBD1 | TRBV7-2 | - | TGTGCCAGCAGCTTGGGACAGTACGATGGCTACACCTTC | CASSLGQYDGYTF
TRBJ2-1 | - | TRBV7-2 | once | TGTGCCAGCAGCCGCGAGACTAGTGGGTTCTTC | CASSRETSGFF
TRBJ1-2 | TRBD1 | TRBV27 | - | TGTGCCAGCAGCAAGGGGGCAGGGATCCGAAATTTGTATGGCTACACCTTC | CASSKGAGIRNLYGYTF
TRBJ2-1 | - | TRBV25-1 | - | TGTGCCAGCAGTGGTCTGACTACTCCGTCCTACAATGAGCAGTTCTTC | CASSGLTTPSYNEQFF
TRBJ1-6 | - | TRBV11-3 | few | TGTGCCAGCAGCGCGGGTGTAGGCAATTCACCCCTCCACTTT | CASSAGVGNSPLHF
TRBJ2-4 | - | TRBV7-2 | - | TGTGCCAGCAGCTTAGGGGGGATGGAGCTGAGACAGTACTTC | CASSLGGMELRQYF
TRBJ1-4 | - | TRBV27 | few | TGTGCCAGCAGTTCCGGGTCCAAGGGTGAAAAACTGTTTTTT | CASSSGSKGEKLFF
TRBJ2-6 | - | TRBV5-1 | - | TGCGCCAGCAGGTCGCAGCCCTCTGGGGCCAACGTCCTGACTTTC | CASRSQPSGANVLTF
TRBJ1-2 | TRBD1 | TRBV5-4 | - | TGTGCCAGCAGCCGTGGACAGGGGGGCAGAACTAACTATGGCTACACCTTC | CASSRGQGGRTNYGYTF
TRBJ2-7 | - | TRBV18 | - | TGTGCCAGCTCACCACCCGCCCGCGGTGGCGACGAGCAGTACTTC | CASSPPARGGDEQYF
TRBJ2-5 | - | TRBV7-9 | few | TGTGCCAGCAGCCCGGACGGCCAAGAGACCCAGTACTTC | CASSPDGQETQYF
TRBJ1-2 | - | TRBV2 | - | TGTGCCAGCAGTGAACGTCAGGGGTACTATGGCTACACCTTC | CASSERQGYYGYTF
TRBJ2-1 | - | TRBV5-4 | - | TGTGCCAGCACCCCTGAGACAGCTGCCAATGAGCAGTTCTTC | CASTPETAANEQFF
TRBJ1-2 | - | TRBV4-2 | - | TGTGCCAGCACCGCCGGGGCCGAGGACTATGGCTACACCTTC | CASTAGAEDYGYTF
TRBJ2-7 | - | TRBV25-1 | - | TGTGCCAGCAGTGCAAGTCGGGCAGCCTACGAGCAGTACTTC | CASSASRAAYEQYF
TRBJ1-6 | - | TRBV30 | - | TGTGCCTGGAGTGTGGATAATTCACCCCTCCACTTT | CAWSVDNSPLHF
TRBJ1-2 | TRBD1 | TRBV29-1 | - | TGCAGCGTTGAAGGACAGGGGGCGGAGGGCTACACCTTC | CSVEGQGAEGYTF
TRBJ1-3 | - | TRBV15 | once | TGTGCCACCAGCACTCCCGGACACACCATATATTTT | CATSTPGHTIYF
TRBJ2-7 | - | TRBV7-3 | once | TGTGCCAGCAGCTTAATATCAGTCGGGACCGCGAGTTGCGAGCAGTACTTC | CASSLISVGTASCEQYF
TRBJ2-3 | TRBD1 | TRBV15 | - | TGTGCCACCAGCAGAGGGACAGGGGGCAGCGCAGATACGCAGTATTTT | CATSRGTGGSADTQYF
TRBJ2-6 | - | TRBV10-3 | - | TGTGCCATCAGAGAGCAACGAGGGGTGAGCTCTGGGGCCAACGTCCTGACTTTC | CAIREQRGVSSGANVLTF
TRBJ1-2 | - | TRBV30 | - | TGTGCCTGGAGCCCAGTGGGGGGAATAGGCTATGGCTACACCTTC | CAWSPVGGIGYGYTF